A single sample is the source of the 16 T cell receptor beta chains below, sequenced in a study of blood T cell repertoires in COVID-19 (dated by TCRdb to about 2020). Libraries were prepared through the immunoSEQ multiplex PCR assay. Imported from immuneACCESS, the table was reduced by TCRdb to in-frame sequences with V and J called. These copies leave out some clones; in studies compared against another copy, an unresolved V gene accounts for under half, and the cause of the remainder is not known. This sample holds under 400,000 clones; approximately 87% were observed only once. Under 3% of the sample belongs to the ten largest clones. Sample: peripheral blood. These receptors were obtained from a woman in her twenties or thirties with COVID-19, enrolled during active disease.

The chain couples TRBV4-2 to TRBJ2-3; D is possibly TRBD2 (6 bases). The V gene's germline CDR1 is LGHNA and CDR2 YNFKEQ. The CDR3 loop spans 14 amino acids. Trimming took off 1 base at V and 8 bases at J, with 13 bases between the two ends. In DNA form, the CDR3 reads TGTGCCAGCAGCCAAGGGGGGGACTTAGGTACGCAGTATTTT. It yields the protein CASSQGGDLGTQYF.

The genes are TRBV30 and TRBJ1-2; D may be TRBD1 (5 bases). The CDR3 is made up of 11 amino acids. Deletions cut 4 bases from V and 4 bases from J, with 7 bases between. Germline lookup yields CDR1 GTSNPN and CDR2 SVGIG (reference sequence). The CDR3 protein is CAWNGGYGYTF. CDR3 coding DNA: TGTGCCTGGAACGGGGGCTATGGCTACACCTTC.

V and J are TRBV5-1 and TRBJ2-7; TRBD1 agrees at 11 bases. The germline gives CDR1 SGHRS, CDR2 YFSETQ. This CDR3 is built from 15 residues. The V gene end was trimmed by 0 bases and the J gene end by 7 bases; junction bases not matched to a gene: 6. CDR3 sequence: CASSLGPGQGGEQYF. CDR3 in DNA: TGCGCCAGCAGCTTGGGACCGGGACAGGGGGGGGAGCAGTACTTC.

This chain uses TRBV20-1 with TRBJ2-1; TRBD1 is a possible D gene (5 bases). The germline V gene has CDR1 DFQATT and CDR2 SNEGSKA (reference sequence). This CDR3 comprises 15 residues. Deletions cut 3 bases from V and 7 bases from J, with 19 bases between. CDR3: CSASQGLVIRNEQFF. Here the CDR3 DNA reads TGCAGTGCTAGTCAGGGTTTGGTTATTCGGAATGAGCAGTTCTTC.

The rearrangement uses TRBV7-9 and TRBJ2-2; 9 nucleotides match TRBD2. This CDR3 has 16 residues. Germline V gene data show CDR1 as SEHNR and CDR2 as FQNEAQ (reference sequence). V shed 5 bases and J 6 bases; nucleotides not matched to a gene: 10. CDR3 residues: CASSPSGGRAAGELFF. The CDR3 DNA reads TGTGCCAGCAGCCCCTCGGGCGGGAGGGCCGCCGGGGAGCTGTTTTTT.

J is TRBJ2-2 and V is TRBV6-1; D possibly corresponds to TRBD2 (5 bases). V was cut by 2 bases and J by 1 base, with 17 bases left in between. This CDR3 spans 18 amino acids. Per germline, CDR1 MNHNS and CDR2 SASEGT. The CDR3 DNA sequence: TGTGCCAGCAGTGAATTAGCGCAAGGCCTACTGAACACCGGGGAGCTGTTTTTT. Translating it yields CASSELAQGLLNTGELFF.

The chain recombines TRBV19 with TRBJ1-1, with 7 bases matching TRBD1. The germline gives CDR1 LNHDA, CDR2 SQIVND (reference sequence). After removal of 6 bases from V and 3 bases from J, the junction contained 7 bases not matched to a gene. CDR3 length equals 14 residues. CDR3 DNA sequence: TGTGCCAGTAGACTCCGCGACAGGGACACTGAAGCTTTCTTT. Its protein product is CASRLRDRDTEAFF.

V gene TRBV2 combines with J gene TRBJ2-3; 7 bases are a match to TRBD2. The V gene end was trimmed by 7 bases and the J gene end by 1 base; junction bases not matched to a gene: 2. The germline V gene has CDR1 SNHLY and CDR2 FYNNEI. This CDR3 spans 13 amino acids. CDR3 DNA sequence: TGTGCCAGCAAAGGACTAGGCACAGATACGCAGTATTTT. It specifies CASKGLGTDTQYF.

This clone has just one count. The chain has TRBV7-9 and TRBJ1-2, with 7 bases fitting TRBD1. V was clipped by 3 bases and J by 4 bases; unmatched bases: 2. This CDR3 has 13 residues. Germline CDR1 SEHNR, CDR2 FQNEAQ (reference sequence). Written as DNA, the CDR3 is TGTGCCAGCAGCTTTACAGGGGTCTATGGCTACACCTTC. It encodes CASSFTGVYGYTF.

The CDR3 DNA sequence: TGTGCCAGCAGCCAAGCCGGGACTAGCCCGGGATTCACAGATACGCAGTATTTT. This encodes CASSQAGTSPGFTDTQYF. This chain joins TRBV3-1 (or the pseudogene TRBV3-2) and TRBJ2-3, with 9 bases aligning to TRBD2. The CDR3 runs 18 residues. V dropped 1 base and J dropped 2; count of bases not matched to a gene: 10. Germline V gene lookup returns CDR1 LGHDT and CDR2 YNNKEL (reference sequence).

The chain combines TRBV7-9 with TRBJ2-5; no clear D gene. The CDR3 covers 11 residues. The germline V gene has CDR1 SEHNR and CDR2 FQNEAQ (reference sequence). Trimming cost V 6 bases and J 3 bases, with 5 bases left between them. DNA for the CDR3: TGTGCCAGCAGTCAGAAAGAGACCCAGTACTTC. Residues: CASSQKETQYF.

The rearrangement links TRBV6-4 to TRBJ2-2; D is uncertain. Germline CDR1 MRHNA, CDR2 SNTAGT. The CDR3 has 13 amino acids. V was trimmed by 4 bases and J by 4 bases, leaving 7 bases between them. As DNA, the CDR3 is TGTGCCAGCAGTGCAGGCCCCACCGGGGAGCTGTTTTTT. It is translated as CASSAGPTGELFF.

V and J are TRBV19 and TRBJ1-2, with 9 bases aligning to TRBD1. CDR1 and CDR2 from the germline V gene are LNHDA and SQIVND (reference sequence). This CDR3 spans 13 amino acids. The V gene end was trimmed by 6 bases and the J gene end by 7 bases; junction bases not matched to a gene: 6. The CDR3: CASRLDRGSGYTF. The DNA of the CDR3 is TGTGCCAGTAGACTGGACAGGGGTTCTGGCTACACCTTC.

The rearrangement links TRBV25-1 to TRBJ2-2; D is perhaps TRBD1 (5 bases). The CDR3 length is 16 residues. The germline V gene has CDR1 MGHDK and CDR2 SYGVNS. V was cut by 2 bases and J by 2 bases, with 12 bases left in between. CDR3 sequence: CASSEGASFNTGELFF. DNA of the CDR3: TGTGCCAGCAGTGAAGGGGCTAGTTTCAACACCGGGGAGCTGTTTTTT.

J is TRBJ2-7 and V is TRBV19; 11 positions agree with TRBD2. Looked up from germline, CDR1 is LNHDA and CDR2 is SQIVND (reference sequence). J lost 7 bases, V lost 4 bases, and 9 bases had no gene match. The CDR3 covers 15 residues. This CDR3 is CASSTLAGGPVEQYF. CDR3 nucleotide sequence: TGTGCCAGTAGTACCTTAGCGGGAGGGCCGGTTGAGCAGTACTTC.

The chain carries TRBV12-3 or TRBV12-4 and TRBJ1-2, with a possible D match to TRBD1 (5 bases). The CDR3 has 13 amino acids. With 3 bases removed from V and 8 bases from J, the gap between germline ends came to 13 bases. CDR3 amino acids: CASSLIGVAGYTF. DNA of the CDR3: TGTGCCAGCAGTTTGATAGGGGTCGCGGGCTACACCTTC.